The 15 T cell receptor beta chains below come from one sample, sequenced in a study of T cells in Graves' hyperthyroidism and ophthalmopathy. RNA transcripts provided the source from which TCR beta CDR3 regions were amplified. A set of HTBI primers served as the primers for a first-round RT-PCR of the TCR CDR3. TCRdb called the multiplex PCR reads again in MiXCR, with one record for every CDR3 protein. Altogether under 300,000 distinct CDR3 sequences are present, roughly 15% being singletons, with the ten largest covering more than 7.5%. Sequencing input: blood. The receptor set was obtained from a woman in her thirties with Graves' hyperthyroidism that later progressed to Graves' ophthalmopathy.

This clonotype was recorded many times. The CDR3 nucleotides are TGTGCCAGCAGCTTAGGCCTGAGGGCGACCTACAATGAGCAGTTCTTC. Translation gives CASSLGLRATYNEQFF. This rearrangement joins TRBV13 to TRBJ2-1; tentative D call: TRBD2 (5 bases). V shed 0 bases and J shed 2 bases, with 11 bases lying between them. The CDR3 has 16 amino acids. Germline V gene sequence: CDR1 PRHDT, CDR2 FYEKMQ (reference sequence).

In this sample, this clonotype turned up many times. This chain connects TRBV28 to TRBJ2-1; TRBD1 matches 11 bases. J gave up 6 bases and V 4 bases, and 5 bases lay outside the gene matches. The CDR3 covers 15 residues. The germline V gene encodes CDR1 MDHEN and CDR2 SYDVKM. The CDR3 protein is CASSSLGQGANEQFF. CDR3 DNA sequence: TGTGCCAGCAGTTCATTAGGACAGGGGGCCAATGAGCAGTTCTTC.

This clonotype has at least ten counts. The chain employs TRBV27 and TRBJ2-1; tentatively, D is TRBD2 (6 bases). The germline gives CDR1 MNHEY, CDR2 SMNVEV (reference sequence). This CDR3 region has 15 residues. V shed 6 bases and J shed 4 bases, with 16 bases lying between them. CDR3 amino acids: CASRGGGPVYNEQFF. In DNA, the CDR3 is TGTGCCAGCAGGGGAGGAGGGCCGGTGTACAATGAGCAGTTCTTC.

This clonotype was observed many times. The chain links TRBV6-1 to TRBJ2-1; D might be TRBD1 (6 bases). Germline values: CDR1 MNHNS, CDR2 SASEGT. Trimming shortened V by 6 bases and J by 8 bases, and 14 bases separated the two germline ends. This CDR3 region has 13 residues. CDR3 in DNA: TGTGCCAGCAGGGCAGGGGAGATCGATGAGCAGTTCTTC. Protein: CASRAGEIDEQFF.

The chain joins TRBV5-1 to TRBJ1-6, with D perhaps matching TRBD1 (5 bases). Germline-derived CDR1 and CDR2 are SGHRS and YFSETQ. This CDR3 is 15 amino acids long. The germline V and J ends were trimmed by 5 bases and 0 bases, with 9 bases remaining between them. Written as DNA, the CDR3 is TGCGCCAGCAGGGAGGGGAGCTCCTATAATTCACCCCTCCACTTT. It specifies CASREGSSYNSPLHF.

This clonotype was counted ten times or more. This rearrangement joins TRBV28 to TRBJ1-4; possible D gene TRBD1, 6 bases. There are 14 residues in the CDR3. In germline, CDR1 is MDHEN, CDR2 SYDVKM. The V end was cut by 2 bases, the J end by 6 bases, with 10 bases between. Written as DNA, the CDR3 is TGTGCCAGCAGTTTACGGGGGCGCGATGAAAAACTGTTTTTT. Protein: CASSLRGRDEKLFF.

This clonotype was seen more than once but under ten times. This sequence joins TRBV28 and TRBJ2-7, with D maybe TRBD1 (5 bases). This CDR3 is built from 16 residues. Looked up from germline, CDR1 is MDHEN and CDR2 is SYDVKM. V was clipped by 8 bases and J by 3 bases, with 23 bases between them. Written as DNA, the CDR3 is TGTGCCAGCGCCTGGGGCAAAGTAAAGGTGGGCTACGAGCAGTACTTC. Translated, it gives CASAWGKVKVGYEQYF.

This clonotype was counted at least ten times. For the CDR3, the DNA is TGCAGTGCTTGGACGGGACAGGCCTACGAGCAGTACTTC. Protein product: CSAWTGQAYEQYF. The rearrangement links TRBV20-1 to TRBJ2-7; 8 nucleotides agree with TRBD1. CDR1 DFQATT and CDR2 SNEGSKA come from the germline V gene (reference sequence). V lost 5 bases to trimming and J lost 2 bases; unmatched junction nucleotides: 5. The CDR3 has 13 residues.

This clonotype has a count of ten or more. This sequence joins TRBV28 and TRBJ2-7; D might be TRBD1 (5 bases). Germline V gene lookup returns CDR1 MDHEN and CDR2 SYDVKM. Deletions cut 4 bases from V and 0 bases from J, with 10 bases between. The CDR3 contains 14 residues. CDR3 loop: CASSSRTSSYEQYF. CDR3 bases: TGTGCCAGCAGTTCCAGGACAAGCTCCTACGAGCAGTACTTC.

This clonotype was detected many times. The V and J genes are TRBV28 and TRBJ2-3; 8 nucleotides line up with TRBD2. This CDR3 contains 14 residues. With V trimmed by 7 bases and J by 6 bases, 9 bases remained unmatched. The germline gives CDR1 MDHEN, CDR2 SYDVKM. In DNA, the CDR3 is TGTGCCAGCAATTCCCCGGGGGGGGGGGATACGCAGTATTTT. This codes for CASNSPGGGDTQYF.

The J gene is TRBJ2-2, the V gene TRBV2; 7 bases map to TRBD1. The CDR3 is 13 residues long. The V gene end was trimmed by 4 bases and the J gene end by 8 bases; junction bases not matched to a gene: 4. Germline V CDR1 and CDR2: SNHLY, FYNNEI. Here the CDR3 reads CASSATGSGELFF. The CDR3 DNA reads TGTGCCAGCAGTGCGACAGGGTCTGGGGAGCTGTTTTTT. Full variable domain (missing parts from reference TRBV2 and TRBJ2-2): EPEVTQTPSHQVTQMGQEVILRCVPISNHLYFYWYRQILGQKVEFLVSFYNNEISEKSEIFDDQFSVERPDGSNFTLKIRSTKLEDSAMYFCASSATGSGELFFGEGSRLTVL.

This chain links TRBV5-4 with TRBJ1-2; D remains ambiguous. With 0 bases removed from V and 8 bases from J, the gap between germline ends came to 8 bases. Looked up from germline, CDR1 is SGHNT and CDR2 is YYREEE (reference sequence). The CDR3 extends over 12 amino acids. CDR3 loop: CASSLGLRGYTF. Written as DNA, the CDR3 is TGTGCCAGCAGCTTGGGACTTAGGGGCTACACCTTC.

This clonotype occurred many times. The chain has TRBV5-6 and TRBJ2-5, with D unresolved. V lost 4 bases and J lost 6, with 10 bases in between. Germline-derived CDR1 and CDR2 are SGHDT and YYEEEE. The CDR3 contains 12 residues. CDR3 DNA: TGTGCCAGCAGCGGTGACCCCAAGACCCAGTACTTC. Its translation is CASSGDPKTQYF.

Of note for this clonotype: A read error may be the cause here, since a much bigger clone is one base away. This chain links TRBV27 with TRBJ1-5; 10 positions match TRBD1. V lost 5 bases, J lost 6 bases, and 4 bases stayed unmatched. This CDR3 region has 14 residues. CDR1 MNHEY and CDR2 SMNVEV come from the germline V gene (reference sequence). In DNA form, the CDR3 reads TGTGCCAGCAGTGGGACAGGGGAAGGTCAGCCCCAGCATTTT. It translates to CASSGTGEGQPQHF.

This clonotype was seen ten or more times. The chain combines TRBV18 with TRBJ2-3, with TRBD1 identical over 7 bases. The V gene's germline CDR1 is KGHSH and CDR2 LQKENI. The J segment lost 0 bases and the V segment lost 2 bases, leaving 5 bases of the junction unmatched. The length of the CDR3 is 16 residues. The CDR3 is CASSPGTVTSTDTQYF. CDR3 DNA sequence: TGTGCCAGCTCACCAGGGACAGTAACTAGCACAGATACGCAGTATTTT.